A selection of T cell receptor beta chains follows, all from one sample in a study of cytomegalovirus exposure and HLA in healthy donors. Here immunoSEQ multiplex PCR was the method, and the copy in TCRdb shows in-frame clones only, minus some. The table records about 160,000 clones, approximately 81% of them present only once. The source material was PBMCs. The source of these receptors is a man younger than 35 in good health and CMV-seronegative. Both conserved end residues are part of each CDR3. D genes are given only for firm matches. Clone sizes are given selectively: once, few, many, or a class where the clone is expanded.

CDR3 DNA: TGTGCCAGCATTCTACAGGGCACGGAGAGTGAAGCTTTCTTT
CDR3 protein: CASILQGTESEAFF
clone size: -
D gene: -
V gene: TRBV5-5
J gene: TRBJ1-1

CDR3 DNA: TGTGCCAGCAGTCCCCCCGGGACAGGGGTTTCTGGCACTGAAGCTTTCTTT
CDR3 protein: CASSPPGTGVSGTEAFF
clone size: -
D gene: TRBD1
V gene: TRBV28
J gene: TRBJ1-1

CDR3 DNA: TGTGCCAGCAGCTTATCCACTCGTAGCTCCTACGAGCAGTACTTC
CDR3 protein: CASSLSTRSSYEQYF
clone size: -
D gene: -
V gene: TRBV7-2
J gene: TRBJ2-7

CDR3 DNA: TGCGCCAGCAGCGTGGACAGGAACTATGGCTACACCTTC
CDR3 protein: CASSVDRNYGYTF
clone size: -
D gene: TRBD1
V gene: TRBV5-1
J gene: TRBJ1-2

CDR3 DNA: TGTGCCAGCAGTCCAACCAGCGGGATTGGCTACGAGCAGTACTTC
CDR3 protein: CASSPTSGIGYEQYF
clone size: -
D gene: TRBD2
V gene: TRBV28
J gene: TRBJ2-7

CDR3 DNA: TGTGCCAGCAGCTCCACCAGGGGTGTTCAGCCCCAGCATTTT
CDR3 protein: CASSSTRGVQPQHF
clone size: once
D gene: -
V gene: TRBV5-6
J gene: TRBJ1-5

CDR3 DNA: TGTGCCAGCAGTTATGGACAGCAGGTCCCCTACGAGCAGTACTTC
CDR3 protein: CASSYGQQVPYEQYF
clone size: -
D gene: -
V gene: TRBV6-5
J gene: TRBJ2-7

CDR3 DNA: TGTGCCAGCGGACGGGACAAGGACAATGAGCAGTTCTTC
CDR3 protein: CASGRDKDNEQFF
clone size: -
D gene: -
V gene: TRBV9
J gene: TRBJ2-1

CDR3 DNA: TGCGCCAGCAGCCAAGTGGGAAGCTACGATTGGGGCGGGGATGAGCAGTTCTTC
CDR3 protein: CASSQVGSYDWGGDEQFF
clone size: once
D gene: -
V gene: TRBV4-1
J gene: TRBJ2-1

CDR3 DNA: TGCGCCAGCAGTTCAGGACAGGGGGTGTACCAAGAGACCCAGTACTTC
CDR3 protein: CASSSGQGVYQETQYF
clone size: -
D gene: TRBD1
V gene: TRBV5-1
J gene: TRBJ2-5

CDR3 DNA: TGTGCCAGCAGTTTATATTCCCCAGGGAGGAGGACTGAAGCTTTCTTT
CDR3 protein: CASSLYSPGRRTEAFF
clone size: -
D gene: -
V gene: TRBV28
J gene: TRBJ1-1

CDR3 DNA: TGCGCCAGCAGCCAAGAAAGGACTAGCGCACTTTCCAAAAACATTCAGTACTTC
CDR3 protein: CASSQERTSALSKNIQYF
clone size: -
D gene: TRBD2
V gene: TRBV4-1
J gene: TRBJ2-4

CDR3 DNA: TGTGCCAGCAGCTTAGAACAGGGGACCCAGTACTTC
CDR3 protein: CASSLEQGTQYF
clone size: few
D gene: -
V gene: TRBV11-3
J gene: TRBJ2-5

CDR3 DNA: TGCGCCAGCAGCTCGGACAGGTGGGACACCGGGGAGCTGTTTTTT
CDR3 protein: CASSSDRWDTGELFF
clone size: -
D gene: TRBD1
V gene: TRBV5-1
J gene: TRBJ2-2

CDR3 DNA: TGTGCCAGCTCACCCCTCGTCATGACAGGGGTGTACAATGAGCAGTTCTTC
CDR3 protein: CASSPLVMTGVYNEQFF
clone size: -
D gene: TRBD1
V gene: TRBV18
J gene: TRBJ2-1

CDR3 DNA: TGTGCCACCAGCAGAGAGCGGGGATCACCCCTCCACTTT
CDR3 protein: CATSRERGSPLHF
clone size: -
D gene: -
V gene: TRBV15
J gene: TRBJ1-6

CDR3 DNA: TGTGCCAGCAGCTTGAGTCTACAAGAGACCCAGTACTTC
CDR3 protein: CASSLSLQETQYF
clone size: few
D gene: -
V gene: TRBV5-4
J gene: TRBJ2-5

CDR3 DNA: TGTGCCAGCAGCTTAGGACTTAGCGGGGGAAGCACAGATACGCAGTATTTT
CDR3 protein: CASSLGLSGGSTDTQYF
clone size: -
D gene: TRBD2
V gene: TRBV7-9
J gene: TRBJ2-3

CDR3 DNA: TGTGCCAGCAGCTTCGCCTTTGGGACAGGGGGAGCTGGGGCCAACGTCCTGACTTTC
CDR3 protein: CASSFAFGTGGAGANVLTF
clone size: -
D gene: TRBD1
V gene: TRBV7-2
J gene: TRBJ2-6

CDR3 DNA: TGTGCCAGCAGTGCGGCTAGCGGGGGGCAAGAGACCCAGTACTTC
CDR3 protein: CASSAASGGQETQYF
clone size: -
D gene: TRBD2
V gene: TRBV2
J gene: TRBJ2-5

CDR3 DNA: TGTGCCAGCAGCGGCCGGGACAGAACCTACGAGCAGTACTTC
CDR3 protein: CASSGRDRTYEQYF
clone size: -
D gene: TRBD1
V gene: TRBV7-9
J gene: TRBJ2-7

CDR3 DNA: TGTGCCAGCAGCCCAGGCGGGGACGGCTATGGCTACACCTTC
CDR3 protein: CASSPGGDGYGYTF
clone size: few
D gene: -
V gene: TRBV9
J gene: TRBJ1-2

CDR3 DNA: TGTGCCAGCCGCCTCGGACTAGCGGGAACCTACGAGCAGTACTTC
CDR3 protein: CASRLGLAGTYEQYF
clone size: -
D gene: TRBD2
V gene: TRBV7-2
J gene: TRBJ2-7

CDR3 DNA: TGTGCCATCGGGGGAGAGGTTCCAACCGGGGAGCTGTTTTTT
CDR3 protein: CAIGGEVPTGELFF
clone size: -
D gene: -
V gene: TRBV2
J gene: TRBJ2-2

CDR3 DNA: TGCAGCGTTGAAGCTAGCAGACCCTACGAGCAGTACTTC
CDR3 protein: CSVEASRPYEQYF
clone size: -
D gene: -
V gene: TRBV29-1
J gene: TRBJ2-7

CDR3 DNA: TGTGCCAGCAGCGTGCTGGGGAGCGGGTACGAGCAGTACTTC
CDR3 protein: CASSVLGSGYEQYF
clone size: -
D gene: -
V gene: TRBV9
J gene: TRBJ2-7

CDR3 DNA: TGTGCCAGCAGCTTGACAGAGAACACTGAAGCTTTCTTT
CDR3 protein: CASSLTENTEAFF
clone size: -
D gene: -
V gene: TRBV7-6
J gene: TRBJ1-1

CDR3 DNA: TGTGCCAGCAGCGTCGACAGGGGGGGAAACACCATATATTTT
CDR3 protein: CASSVDRGGNTIYF
clone size: -
D gene: TRBD1
V gene: TRBV5-4
J gene: TRBJ1-3

CDR3 DNA: TGTGCCAGCAGCTTAGCGGGGGGACTCGGGGAGCTGTTTTTT
CDR3 protein: CASSLAGGLGELFF
clone size: few
D gene: -
V gene: TRBV7-2
J gene: TRBJ2-2

CDR3 DNA: TGTGCCAGCTCACCACGTACAGGGTTTACTAGGGACACTGAAGCTTTCTTT
CDR3 protein: CASSPRTGFTRDTEAFF
clone size: few
D gene: -
V gene: TRBV18
J gene: TRBJ1-1

CDR3 DNA: TGCGCCAGCAGCTTGGAGGCGGGAAAGAACACCGGGGAGCTGTTTTTT
CDR3 protein: CASSLEAGKNTGELFF
clone size: -
D gene: -
V gene: TRBV5-1
J gene: TRBJ2-2

CDR3 DNA: TGTGCCAGCAGTTTGGGGCGGGAGACCTCCTACGAGCAGTACTTC
CDR3 protein: CASSLGRETSYEQYF
clone size: -
D gene: TRBD2
V gene: TRBV28
J gene: TRBJ2-7

CDR3 DNA: TGTGCCAGCAGCTTAAGCCGCCAGGGGTTAAATTCACCCCTCCACTTT
CDR3 protein: CASSLSRQGLNSPLHF
clone size: -
D gene: -
V gene: TRBV11-1
J gene: TRBJ1-6

CDR3 DNA: TGTGCCAGCAGCTCTTGGACTAGCGGGTTAACCTACGAGCAGTACTTC
CDR3 protein: CASSSWTSGLTYEQYF
clone size: -
D gene: TRBD2
V gene: TRBV7-2
J gene: TRBJ2-7

CDR3 DNA: TGTGCCAGTAGCCCCTCGGGGGGCCCCTTGAGCTCCTACAATGAGCAGTTCTTC
CDR3 protein: CASSPSGGPLSSYNEQFF
clone size: -
D gene: -
V gene: TRBV19
J gene: TRBJ2-1

CDR3 DNA: TGCAGCGTTGCTACAGACAACCCCAATTACGAGCAGTACTTC
CDR3 protein: CSVATDNPNYEQYF
clone size: -
D gene: -
V gene: TRBV29-1
J gene: TRBJ2-7

CDR3 DNA: TGTGCCAGTATTGGGCGGGGGAAGGAAAAACTGTTTTTT
CDR3 protein: CASIGRGKEKLFF
clone size: -
D gene: -
V gene: TRBV28
J gene: TRBJ1-4

CDR3 DNA: TGTGCCAGCAGCCCCGGTATCGACACCGGGGAGCTGTTTTTT
CDR3 protein: CASSPGIDTGELFF
clone size: -
D gene: -
V gene: TRBV6-1
J gene: TRBJ2-2

CDR3 DNA: TGTGCCAGCAGCTCCGGACTGCGCACAGATACGCAGTATTTT
CDR3 protein: CASSSGLRTDTQYF
clone size: -
D gene: -
V gene: TRBV11-1
J gene: TRBJ2-3

CDR3 DNA: TGCGCCAGCAGCTTATCCGGGGAGGCCTACGAGCAGTACTTC
CDR3 protein: CASSLSGEAYEQYF
clone size: -
D gene: -
V gene: TRBV5-1
J gene: TRBJ2-7

CDR3 DNA: TGTGCCAGCAGCTTATCGGGCTACGAGCAGTACTTC
CDR3 protein: CASSLSGYEQYF
clone size: -
D gene: -
V gene: TRBV7-9
J gene: TRBJ2-7

CDR3 DNA: TGTGCCAGCAGTTTAGGGGCGGCAGGCTCCTACGAGCAGTACTTC
CDR3 protein: CASSLGAAGSYEQYF
clone size: once
D gene: -
V gene: TRBV28
J gene: TRBJ2-7